In its sample, the clone carrying this T cell receptor beta chain was seen once. Its antigen is unknown. The sample belongs to a study of shared clonotypes between healthy human individuals. Findings of the study overall: Non-shared clonotypes displayed generation probabilities falling below those of clonotypes present in all four donors.

Participating donors were healthy, HIV-negative adults free of recent acute infections or vaccinations. Produced via immunoSEQ multiplex PCR; TCRdb's table is partial and in-frame only. This table holds roughly 200,000 clones, 65% to 80% found once. This clonotype originated in a man under 40 in good health. Source material: memory CD4+ T cells sorted from blood. Subset denoted: CD45RA-negative fraction.

The CDR3 bases are TGCGCCAGCAGCCCCATACCGGGACTAGCGGGAACCTACAATGAGCAGTTCTTC. Translated, it gives CASSPIPGLAGTYNEQFF. The J gene is TRBJ2-1, the V gene TRBV4-3; 13 bases match TRBD2. The CDR3 runs 18 residues. The germline CDR1 and CDR2 sequences are LGHNA and YSLEER. J gave up 2 bases and V 4 bases, and 8 bases lay outside the gene matches.